The text below deals with one T cell receptor beta chain. What it binds is unknown. The PCR used 60 Vbeta and 13 Jbeta primers. Assay: immunoSEQ multiplex PCR; the TCRdb copy retains only in-frame clones and omits some. This sample has under 130,000 clones; 70% to 80% occur once, and the top ten carry roughly 1.2%. This sample is drawn from a study of cytomegalovirus exposure and HLA in healthy donors. Whole-study results and caveats: Rare TCR sequences predominated, though certain public TCRs were found in many donors.

The sequence was collected from a man between 35 and 55 years old in good health and CMV-seronegative. Sequencing used PBMCs.

CDR3 coding DNA: TGTGCCAGCAGCAGAACTAGCGGGGCCAAAAACATTCAGTACTTC. Amino acid sequence: CASSRTSGAKNIQYF. The chain couples TRBV5-6 to TRBJ2-4, with TRBD2 matching 9 bases. Looked up from germline, CDR1 is SGHDT and CDR2 is YYEEEE. V dropped 4 bases and J dropped 1; count of bases not matched to a gene: 3. The CDR3 length is 15 residues. The complete variable domain, with remaining parts taken from reference TRBV5-6 and TRBJ2-4, reads DAGVTQSPTHLIKTRGQQVTLRCSPKSGHDTVSWYQQALGQGPQFIFQYYEEEERQRGNFPDRFSGHQFPNYSSELNVNALLLGDSALYLCASSRTSGAKNIQYFGAGTRLSVL.